This TCR beta chain derives from a study of T cell responses to AZD1222 COVID-19 vaccine. Study results and caveats: There were mostly white British donors and more females than males, and clonal diversity was possibly underestimated.

Details on this clone: Its antigen remains unidentified.

CDR1 is SGHNT and CDR2 is YYREEE in the germline V gene (reference sequence). J gave up 0 bases and V 3 bases, and 2 bases lay outside the gene matches. The CDR3 consists of 15 residues. Using immunoSEQ multiplex PCR, the repertoire was profiled, and TCRdb retains in-frame clones only, with some absent. The table records about 86,000 clones, roughly nine tenths of them present only once. The chain couples TRBV5-4 to TRBJ2-1; 8 bases agree with TRBD2. The material sequenced was peripheral blood, taken on day 0 of AZD1222 vaccination. This sequence was found in an adult in good health. The CDR3 is CASSWGLGSYNEQFF. CDR3 in DNA: TGTGCCAGCAGCTGGGGACTAGGCTCCTACAATGAGCAGTTCTTC.